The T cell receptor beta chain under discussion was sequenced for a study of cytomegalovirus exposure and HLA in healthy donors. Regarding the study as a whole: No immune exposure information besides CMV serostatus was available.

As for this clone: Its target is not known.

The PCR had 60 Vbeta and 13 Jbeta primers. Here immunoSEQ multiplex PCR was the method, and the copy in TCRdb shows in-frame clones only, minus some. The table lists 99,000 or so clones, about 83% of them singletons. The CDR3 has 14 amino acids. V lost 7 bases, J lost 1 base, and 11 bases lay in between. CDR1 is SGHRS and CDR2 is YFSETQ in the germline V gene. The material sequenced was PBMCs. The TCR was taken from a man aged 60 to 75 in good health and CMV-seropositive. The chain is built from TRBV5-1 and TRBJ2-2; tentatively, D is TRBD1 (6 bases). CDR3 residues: CASGGHLNTGELFF. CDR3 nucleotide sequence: TGCGCCAGCGGGGGACACCTGAACACCGGGGAGCTGTTTTTT. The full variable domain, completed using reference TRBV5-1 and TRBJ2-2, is KAGVTQTPRYLIKTRGQQVTLSCSPISGHRSVSWYQQTPGQGLQFLFEYFSETQRNKGNFPGRFSGRQFSNSRSEMNVSTLELGDSALYLCASGGHLNTGELFFGEGSRLTVL.